What follows are 28 T cell receptor beta chains derived from one specimen sequenced in a study of control samples from healthy donors and cancer patients. This table comes from immunoSEQ multiplex PCR, and its TCRdb copy is limited to in-frame clones, with some not included. This sample carries 150,000 to 200,000 clones, about 94% of them seen once, and the ten largest clones take about 0.73%. The material sequenced was blood. The receptor source for this set is a woman aged 25 to 39 in good health.

The rearrangement links TRBV3-1 (or the pseudogene TRBV3-2) to TRBJ2-1; 7 nucleotides match TRBD2. Germline CDR1 LGHDT, CDR2 YNNKEL (reference sequence). This CDR3 has 17 amino acids. With V trimmed by 0 bases and J by 2 bases, 7 bases remained unmatched. The CDR3 loop reads CASSQDLAGETYNEQFF. The CDR3 nucleotides read TGTGCCAGCAGCCAAGATTTGGCGGGAGAGACCTACAATGAGCAGTTCTTC.

This chain joins TRBV21-1 and TRBJ2-1; the table assigns TRBD2, which was not confirmed against the DNA. TRBV21-1 is termed a pseudogene. The CDR3 sequence is 16 residues long. CDR3 loop: CASSPSSGRPYNEQFF. DNA for the CDR3: TGTGCCAGCAGCCCTTCTAGCGGGAGGCCCTACAATGAGCAGTTCTTC.

The chain joins TRBV5-5 to TRBJ2-7; D possibly matches TRBD1 or TRBD2 (6 bases each). The CDR3 is made up of 16 amino acids. Germline values: CDR1 SGHKS, CDR2 YYEKEE (reference sequence). Trimming shortened V by 0 bases and J by 1 base, and 14 bases separated the two germline ends. CDR3 loop: CASSLAGASMSYEQYF. The CDR3 bases are TGTGCCAGCAGCTTGGCGGGGGCATCCATGTCCTACGAGCAGTACTTC.

This clone was observed a single time. The V and J genes are TRBV7-9 and TRBJ2-7, with 9 bases fitting TRBD2. Germline CDR1 and CDR2: SEHNR and FQNEAQ (reference sequence). Trimming took 5 bases from V and 4 from J; bases not matched to a gene: 3. The CDR3 is 13 amino acids. In DNA form, the CDR3 reads TGTGCCAGCAGCAAACTAGCGGGTTACGAGCAGTACTTC. Protein sequence: CASSKLAGYEQYF. The whole variable domain, filled in from reference TRBV7-9 and TRBJ2-7, reads DTGVSQNPRHKITKRGQNVTFRCDPISEHNRLYWYRQTLGQGPEFLTYFQNEAQLEKSRLLSDRFSAERPKGSFSTLEIQRTEQGDSAMYLCASSKLAGYEQYFGPGTRLTVT.

The gene calls are TRBV29-1 and TRBJ2-7, with 11 nucleotides matching TRBD2. V was clipped by 5 bases and J by 6 bases; unmatched bases: 12. This CDR3 is built from 15 residues. CDR1 is SQVTM, CDR2 ANQGSEA, per germline. DNA for the CDR3: TGCAGCGTTAAACTAGCGGGAGTATCCTCAGGCGAGCAGTACTTC. This gives the protein CSVKLAGVSSGEQYF.

V usage is TRBV10-3 and J usage is TRBJ2-1; 10 nucleotides match TRBD2. V gave up 0 bases and J gave up 7 bases; unmatched junction bases: 12. Germline assignment: CDR1 ENHRY and CDR2 SYGVKD. The CDR3 has 18 amino acids. The CDR3 nucleotides read TGTGCCATCAGTGAGTCCCCTGATCTAGCGGGAGTAACGAATGAGCAGTTCTTC. Its translation is CAISESPDLAGVTNEQFF.

The chain is built from TRBV21-1 and TRBJ2-3; the table's D call of TRBD1 was not tested on the DNA. TRBV21-1 is a known pseudogene. The length of the CDR3 is 17 residues. As DNA, the CDR3 is TGTGCCAGCAGCAAAAAAAGGGACAGGTTTAGCACAGATACGCAGTATTTT. This sequence encodes CASSKKRDRFSTDTQYF.

This clone was observed once. This chain uses TRBV4-2 with TRBJ1-1; perhaps TRBD1 as D (6 bases). Germline values: CDR1 LGHNA, CDR2 YNFKEQ. The CDR3 runs 16 residues. The V and J ends lost 0 bases and 0 bases respectively, with 11 bases between them. The CDR3 protein is CASSQDLQGMNTEAFF. DNA of the CDR3: TGTGCCAGCAGCCAAGATCTTCAGGGGATGAACACTGAAGCTTTCTTT.

As regards this clone: Other DNA sequences within the sample encode an identical CDR3. This chain uses TRBV28 with TRBJ1-2, with TRBD1 matching over 7 bases. Germline loops: CDR1 MDHEN, CDR2 SYDVKM. The CDR3 runs 13 residues. The junction had 2 bases not matched to a gene; V was cut back by 5 bases and J by 2 bases. Here the CDR3 reads CASSLGQNYGYTF. CDR3 coding DNA: TGTGCCAGCAGTCTGGGACAGAACTATGGCTACACCTTC.

The CDR3 reads CASSPFVGGNTIYF. CDR3 bases: TGTGCCAGCAGCCCCTTCGTAGGTGGAAACACCATATATTTT. This chain joins TRBV7-8 and TRBJ1-3; D gene unclear. V shed 5 bases and J shed 3 bases, with 11 bases lying between them. The CDR3 consists of 14 residues. Per the germline V gene, CDR1 is SGHVS and CDR2 is FQNEAQ.

This clone appeared once. This chain links TRBV4-1 with TRBJ1-1, with 7 positions matching TRBD1. The CDR3 totals 13 residues. The germline gives CDR1 MGHRA, CDR2 YSYEKL. V lost 4 bases and J lost 6; bases outside the gene matches: 5. Written as DNA, the CDR3 is TGCGCCAGCAGCCGGACAGGTTCCCCTGAAGCTTTCTTT. Amino acid sequence: CASSRTGSPEAFF.

The V call is TRBV7-9, the J call TRBJ2-1; 7 nucleotides agree with TRBD2. Trimming cost V 5 bases and J 0 bases; bases outside gene matches: 4. This CDR3 is 15 amino acids long. The germline V gene has CDR1 SEHNR and CDR2 FQNEAQ (reference sequence). CDR3 nucleotides: TGTGCCAGCAGCCGAGAGCGGGGCTCCTACAATGAGCAGTTCTTC. It yields the protein CASSRERGSYNEQFF.

The chain couples TRBV7-2 to TRBJ2-1; 11 nucleotides line up with TRBD2. The CDR3 contains 16 residues. The germline V gene has CDR1 SGHTA and CDR2 FQGNSA. Losses at the gene ends were 5 bases for V and 6 bases for J; bases not matched to a gene: 9. The CDR3 region is CASSGQLAGVGNEQFF. CDR3 DNA: TGTGCCAGCAGCGGCCAACTAGCGGGAGTGGGCAATGAGCAGTTCTTC.

The chain employs TRBV28 and TRBJ1-6, with 7 bases identical to TRBD1. Germline values: CDR1 MDHEN, CDR2 SYDVKM. The length of the CDR3 is 15 residues. V trimming: 8 bases; J trimming: 10 bases; junction bases outside the gene matches: 14. CDR3 sequence (DNA): TGTGCCAGCGGTATAGGGGGGACAGTTGGATCACCCCTCCACTTT. Translation gives CASGIGGTVGSPLHF. The variable domain in full, completed from reference TRBV28 and TRBJ1-6, reads DVKVTQSSRYLVKRTGEKVFLECVQDMDHENMFWYRQDPGLGLRLIYFSYDVKMKEKGDIPEGYSVSREKKERFSLILESASTNQTSMYLCASGIGGTVGSPLHFGNGTRLTVT.

The genes are TRBV28 and TRBJ1-4, with D perhaps matching TRBD1 (5 bases). V lost 1 base to trimming and J lost 8 bases, with 17 bases between them. This CDR3 contains 16 residues. CDR1 is MDHEN and CDR2 is SYDVKM in the germline V gene. The CDR3 DNA is TGTGCCAGCAGTTTATCTTCCTGGGACGAGGGGGAAAAACTGTTTTTT. This gives the protein CASSLSSWDEGEKLFF. Together with reference TRBV28 and TRBJ1-4, the CDR3 gives the full variable domain: DVKVTQSSRYLVKRTGEKVFLECVQDMDHENMFWYRQDPGLGLRLIYFSYDVKMKEKGDIPEGYSVSREKKERFSLILESASTNQTSMYLCASSLSSWDEGEKLFFGSGTQLSVL.

The chain carries TRBV4-1 and TRBJ1-5, with 9 bases identical to TRBD1. With V trimmed by 4 bases and J by 6 bases, 7 bases remained unmatched. This CDR3 spans 15 amino acids. CDR1 is MGHRA and CDR2 is YSYEKL in the germline V gene. The CDR3 DNA follows: TGCGCCAGCAGCCCCGGACAGGGGAGGGGTCAGCCCCAGCATTTT. This codes for CASSPGQGRGQPQHF.

This chain joins TRBV28 and TRBJ1-1; D is undetermined. The CDR3 sequence is 15 residues long. The germline V and J ends were trimmed by 4 bases and 0 bases, with 12 bases remaining between them. In germline, CDR1 is MDHEN, CDR2 SYDVKM. CDR3 residues: CASSSATEMNTEAFF. The DNA of the CDR3 is TGTGCCAGCAGTTCCGCGACCGAGATGAACACTGAAGCTTTCTTT.

This clone was counted a few times. The chain couples TRBV21-1 to TRBJ2-1; whether TRBD2, the table's D call, matches the DNA was not checked. TRBV21-1 is labeled a pseudogene. This CDR3 is built from 14 residues. CDR3: CASSKEARGVGQFF. CDR3 coding DNA: TGTGCCAGCAGCAAAGAGGCCCGCGGCGTCGGGCAGTTCTTC.

This rearrangement joins TRBV7-8 to TRBJ2-3; 12 nucleotides align to TRBD2. The CDR3 length is 19 residues. Germline V gene sequence: CDR1 SGHVS, CDR2 FQNEAQ. Trimming at V came to 1 base and at J to 3 bases, leaving 11 bases not matched to a gene. In nucleotides, the CDR3 is TGTGCCAGCAGCTTAGGTCCTAGCGGGAGGGCAGTTCAGACAGATACGCAGTATTTT. It yields the protein CASSLGPSGRAVQTDTQYF. The full variable domain, completed using reference TRBV7-8 and TRBJ2-3, is GAGVSQSPRYKVAKRGQDVALRCDPISGHVSLFWYQQALGQGPEFLTYFQNEAQLDKSGLPSDRFFAERPEGSVSTLKIQRTQQEDSAVYLCASSLGPSGRAVQTDTQYFGPGTRLTVL.

The CDR3 sequence is CAIGGLGPADTQYF. The DNA of the CDR3 is TGTGCCATCGGGGGACTAGGTCCCGCAGATACGCAGTATTTT. The genes are TRBV10-3 and TRBJ2-3; TRBD2 matches at 8 bases. V shed 8 bases and J 4 bases; nucleotides not matched to a gene: 8. Germline values: CDR1 ENHRY, CDR2 SYGVKD. The CDR3 extends over 14 amino acids.

This chain joins TRBV25-1 and TRBJ1-4, with D maybe TRBD1 (5 bases). CDR1 and CDR2 from the germline V gene are MGHDK and SYGVNS. This CDR3 spans 15 amino acids. Trimming removed 4 bases from V and 8 bases from J, with 17 bases in between. Here the CDR3 DNA reads TGTGCCAGCAGTGGCTACAGGATTGGCCTGGAAAAACTGTTTTTT. It specifies CASSGYRIGLEKLFF.

This chain connects TRBV5-1 to TRBJ1-3; no clear D. This CDR3 contains 16 residues. V lost 4 bases to trimming and J lost 0 bases, with 14 bases between them. CDR1 SGHRS and CDR2 YFSETQ come from the germline V gene. The CDR3 DNA is TGCGCCAGCAGCCCCGGACCGATCTTCTCTGGAAACACCATATATTTT. Translating gives CASSPGPIFSGNTIYF.

The chain couples TRBV6-4 to TRBJ1-5; no clear D gene. Germline V CDR1 and CDR2: MRHNA, SNTAGT. There are 15 residues in the CDR3. V lost 1 base and J lost 0, with 7 bases in between. CDR3 residues: CASSDCHSSNQPQHF. Written as DNA, the CDR3 is TGTGCCAGCAGTGACTGTCATAGTAGCAATCAGCCCCAGCATTTT.

A word on this clone: Other DNA sequences in this specimen translate into the identical CDR3. The genes are TRBV27 and TRBJ2-2; D gene ambiguous. The CDR3 consists of 14 residues. In germline, CDR1 is MNHEY, CDR2 SMNVEV (reference sequence). Trimming stripped 3 bases from V and 1 base from J, with 6 bases between. This CDR3 reads CASSFEVNTGELFF. The DNA for the CDR3 is TGTGCCAGCAGTTTCGAGGTGAACACCGGGGAGCTGTTTTTT.

This sequence joins TRBV25-1 and TRBJ2-1; D gene unclear. V was pared by 1 base and J by 9 bases, with 10 bases between. The CDR3 has 13 residues. Per germline, CDR1 MGHDK and CDR2 SYGVNS. This CDR3 reads CASSEWSSGEQFF. Here the CDR3 DNA reads TGTGCCAGCAGTGAATGGTCAAGTGGTGAGCAGTTCTTC.

This clone was seen once. The gene calls are TRBV30 and TRBJ1-5, with D maybe TRBD1 (6 bases). Germline values: CDR1 GTSNPN, CDR2 SVGIG (reference sequence). The CDR3 length is 13 residues. Trimming pared 5 bases from V and 2 bases from J, leaving 10 bases between. The CDR3 loop reads CAWAHRGNQPQHF. The CDR3 bases are TGTGCCTGGGCCCACAGGGGCAATCAGCCCCAGCATTTT. Drawing the rest from reference TRBV30 and TRBJ1-5, the complete variable domain is SQTIHQWPATLVQPVGSPLSLECTVEGTSNPNLYWYRQAAGRGLQLLFYSVGIGQISSEVPQNLSASRPQDRQFILSSKKLLLSDSGFYLCAWAHRGNQPQHFGDGTRLSIL.

J is TRBJ1-2 and V is TRBV30, with a possible D match to TRBD1 (6 bases). Germline CDR1 GTSNPN, CDR2 SVGIG (reference sequence). CDR3 length: 14 residues. V gave up 0 bases and J gave up 8 bases, with 16 bases separating them. As DNA, the CDR3 is TGTGCCTGGAGTGTACTGGGGGGCGCAGGGGGCTACACCTTC. It encodes CAWSVLGGAGGYTF.

The V call is TRBV18, the J call TRBJ1-6; D perhaps matches TRBD1 (5 bases). Per germline, CDR1 KGHSH and CDR2 LQKENI. Trimming removed 10 bases from V and 6 bases from J, with 19 bases in between. This CDR3 comprises 15 residues. The CDR3 region has the DNA TGTGCCACCATACAGGATCCCGTCTTTAATTCACCCCTCCACTTT. Encoded protein: CATIQDPVFNSPLHF.